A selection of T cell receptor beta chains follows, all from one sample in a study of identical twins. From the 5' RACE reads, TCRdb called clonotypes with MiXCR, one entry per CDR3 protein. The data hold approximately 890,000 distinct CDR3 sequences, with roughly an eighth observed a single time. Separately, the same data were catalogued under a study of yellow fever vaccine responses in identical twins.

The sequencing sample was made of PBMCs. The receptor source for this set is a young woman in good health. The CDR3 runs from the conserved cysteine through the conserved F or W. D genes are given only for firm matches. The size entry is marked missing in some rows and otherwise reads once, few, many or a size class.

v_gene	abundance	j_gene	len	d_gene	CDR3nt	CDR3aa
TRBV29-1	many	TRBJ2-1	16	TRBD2	TGCAGCGTTGATGGACTAGCGGGAGTTTTTTACAATGAGCAGTTCTTC	CSVDGLAGVFYNEQFF
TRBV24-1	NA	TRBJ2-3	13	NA	TGTGCCACCAGTGATCTAGTACCAGATACGCAGTATTTT	CATSDLVPDTQYF
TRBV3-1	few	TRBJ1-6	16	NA	TGTGCCAGCAGCCAAGGGGCAGGCCTTTATAATTCACCCCTCCACTTT	CASSQGAGLYNSPLHF
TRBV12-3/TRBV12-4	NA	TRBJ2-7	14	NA	TGTGCCAGCAGTCAGCAGGGGGGAACCTACGAGCAGTACTTC	CASSQQGGTYEQYF
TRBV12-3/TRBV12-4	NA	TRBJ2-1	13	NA	TGTGCCAGCAGTTTAATGGGATACAATGAGCAGTTCTTC	CASSLMGYNEQFF
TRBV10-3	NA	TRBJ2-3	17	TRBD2	TGTGCCATCAGAAAGGGACTAGCGGGAGCGTCGAGGGATACGCAGTATTTT	CAIRKGLAGASRDTQYF
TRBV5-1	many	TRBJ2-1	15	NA	TGCGCCAGCAGCTTGAGCCGGACGGACTACAATGAGCAGTTCTTC	CASSLSRTDYNEQFF
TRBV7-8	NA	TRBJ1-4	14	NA	TGTGCCAGCACCCGTACAGGGAGCGGTGAAAAACTGTTTTTT	CASTRTGSGEKLFF
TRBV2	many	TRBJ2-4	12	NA	TGTGCCAGCAGTGATGTCGGTGACATTCAGTACTTC	CASSDVGDIQYF
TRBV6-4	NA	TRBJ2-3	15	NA	TGTGCCAACCCCTTAGGGGGGCGGAACACAGATACGCAGTATTTT	CANPLGGRNTDTQYF
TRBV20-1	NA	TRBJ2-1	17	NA	TGCAGTGCTGCGCGACTCGGGACTTCCCGCTCCTACAATGAGCAGTTCTTC	CSAARLGTSRSYNEQFF
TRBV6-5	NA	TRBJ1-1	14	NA	TGTGCCAGCAGTTCTTTACCCAGGGTAGCTGAAGCTTTCTTT	CASSSLPRVAEAFF
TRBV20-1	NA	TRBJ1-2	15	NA	TGCAGTGCTACCTTGGAGGGGCAGGGGAGCTATGGCTACACCTTC	CSATLEGQGSYGYTF
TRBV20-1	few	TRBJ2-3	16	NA	TGCAGTGCTTTCAAGACTGCAGAGGTTAACACAGATACGCAGTATTTT	CSAFKTAEVNTDTQYF
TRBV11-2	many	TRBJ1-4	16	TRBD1	TGTGCCAGCAGCCAGACAGGGGCCGCAACTAATGAAAAACTGTTTTTT	CASSQTGAATNEKLFF
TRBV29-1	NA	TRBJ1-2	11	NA	TGCAGCCACGGGGGTAACTATGGCTACACCTTC	CSHGGNYGYTF
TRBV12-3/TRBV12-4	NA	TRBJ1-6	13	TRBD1	TGTGCCAGCATCGACAGGGCGAATTCACCCCTCCACTTT	CASIDRANSPLHF
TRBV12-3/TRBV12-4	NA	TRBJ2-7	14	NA	TGTGCCAGCAGTTCCAGGGAGGGGGGCTACGAGCAGTACTTC	CASSSREGGYEQYF
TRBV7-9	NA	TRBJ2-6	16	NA	TGTGCCAGCAGCCCTAGGGAGAGGGCTGGGGCCAACGTCCTGACTTTC	CASSPRERAGANVLTF
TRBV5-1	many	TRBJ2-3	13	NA	TGCGCCAGCAGCCACGAACTAGCAGATACGCAGTATTTT	CASSHELADTQYF
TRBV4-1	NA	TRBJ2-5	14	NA	TGCGCCAGCAGCCAAGACCTCTGGGGTGGGACCCAGTACTTC	CASSQDLWGGTQYF
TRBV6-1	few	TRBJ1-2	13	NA	TGTGCCAGCAGCATACGCCCCGGGACAGGCTACACCTTC	CASSIRPGTGYTF
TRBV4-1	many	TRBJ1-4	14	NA	TGCGCCAGCAGCCGCGGACCGTCTAATGAAAAACTGTTTTTT	CASSRGPSNEKLFF
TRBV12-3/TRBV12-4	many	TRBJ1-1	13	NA	TGTGCCAGCAGAACCCGGGAGGAGGGAGAAGCTTTCTTT	CASRTREEGEAFF
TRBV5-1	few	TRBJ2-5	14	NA	TGCGCCAGCAGCTTGGAATCCTCCCAAGAGACCCAGTACTTC	CASSLESSQETQYF
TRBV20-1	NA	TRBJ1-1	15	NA	TGCAGTGCTAGTACGGGACGGGGGTATAACACTGAAGCTTTCTTT	CSASTGRGYNTEAFF
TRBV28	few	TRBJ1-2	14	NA	TGTGCCAGCAGTCCCCCCGACAGGTTCGATGGCTACACCTTC	CASSPPDRFDGYTF
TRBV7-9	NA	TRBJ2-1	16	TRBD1	TGTGCCAGCAGTTTCGAGGACAGGGTCCCCAACAATGAGCAGTTCTTC	CASSFEDRVPNNEQFF
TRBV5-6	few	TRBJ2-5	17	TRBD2	TGTGCCAGCAGCCCGGCATCGGGACTAGCGGGAGAAGAGACCCAGTACTTC	CASSPASGLAGEETQYF